The 26 T cell receptor beta chains below all came from one sample that was sequenced in a study of blood T cell repertoires in COVID-19 (dated by TCRdb to the early 2020s). Libraries were constructed by the immunoSEQ multiplex PCR assay. Held by TCRdb, this immuneACCESS table contains in-frame sequences only and omits some clones. Under half of the omission traces to an unresolved V gene where checked; the cause of the rest is unknown. The sample table shows some 150,000 clones, and around 84% are seen once. The biggest ten clones account for roughly 2.2% of the sample. The sequenced sample was peripheral blood. All receptors come from a man aged 65 to 79 with acute or convalescent COVID-19.

This clone appeared once. The genes are TRBV15 and TRBJ2-1; 8 bases match TRBD2. The trim removed 0 bases at V and 4 bases at J, leaving 11 bases unmatched. CDR1 LNHNV and CDR2 YYDKDF come from the germline V gene (reference sequence). This CDR3 spans 18 amino acids. CDR3 coding DNA: TGTGCCACCAGCAGAGATGGTATACTAGCGGTTATATACAATGAGCAGTTCTTC. Amino acid sequence: CATSRDGILAVIYNEQFF.

The chain combines TRBV6-5 with TRBJ1-4; TRBD1 matches at 8 bases. The ends lost 6 bases at V and 8 bases at J; junction bases unmatched: 8. CDR3 size: 14 residues. Germline assignment: CDR1 MNHEY and CDR2 SVGAGI. Here the CDR3 DNA reads TGTGCCAGCAGACCCAGGGGGCGCGGAGAAAAACTGTTTTTT. Its translation: CASRPRGRGEKLFF.

The CDR3 loop is CAWSADRVDSYNSPLHF. The CDR3 DNA reads as TGTGCCTGGAGTGCGGACAGGGTAGACTCCTATAATTCACCCCTCCACTTT. The gene calls are TRBV30 and TRBJ1-6, with 8 bases that match TRBD1. Trimming removed 1 base from V and 0 bases from J; junction bases left unmatched: 5. CDR1 and CDR2 from the germline V gene are GTSNPN and SVGIG (reference sequence). There are 17 residues in the CDR3. Full variable domain (outside the CDR3, taken from reference TRBV30 and TRBJ1-6): SQTIHQWPATLVQPVGSPLSLECTVEGTSNPNLYWYRQAAGRGLQLLFYSVGIGQISSEVPQNLSASRPQDRQFILSSKKLLLSDSGFYLCAWSADRVDSYNSPLHFGNGTRLTVT.

CDR3 amino acids: CASGLEQGQPQHF. As DNA, the CDR3 is TGTGCTAGTGGTTTGGAACAGGGTCAGCCCCAGCATTTT. The chain couples TRBV12-5 to TRBJ1-5; D possibly corresponds to TRBD1 (6 bases). Germline V lookup: CDR1 LGHNT, CDR2 FRNRAP. The CDR3 runs 13 residues. V was pared by 1 base and J by 6 bases, with 7 bases between.

The chain carries TRBV5-4 and TRBJ2-7, with unresolved D. This CDR3 is 11 amino acids long. The ends were cut back, 4 bases at V and 3 bases at J, with 5 bases in the middle. CDR1 and CDR2 (germline): SGHNT, YYREEE (reference sequence). CDR3 in amino acids: CASSSYYEQYF. In nucleotides, the CDR3 is TGTGCCAGCAGCAGCTACTACGAGCAGTACTTC. Full variable domain (rest looked up from reference TRBV5-4 and TRBJ2-7): ETGVTQSPTHLIKTRGQQVTLRCSSQSGHNTVSWYQQALGQGPQFIFQYYREEENGRGNFPPRFSGLQFPNYSSELNVNALELDDSALYLCASSSYYEQYFGPGTRLTVT.

In nucleotides, the CDR3 is TGCGCCAGCAGCCCAGGACTAGCCTTGACGGAAAATGAGCAGTTCTTC. Translated, it gives CASSPGLALTENEQFF. The gene calls are TRBV5-1 and TRBJ2-1, with 8 bases fitting TRBD2. Germline assignment: CDR1 SGHRS and CDR2 YFSETQ. CDR3 length: 16 residues. With 4 bases clipped from V and 7 bases from J, the junction kept 13 bases outside the gene matches.

The chain employs TRBV6-4 and TRBJ1-2; no clear D gene. The germline gives CDR1 MRHNA, CDR2 SNTAGT. Trimming left V 7 bases short and J 6 bases short, with 12 bases between. This CDR3 spans 12 amino acids. The CDR3 region is CASIVGVDGYTF. The CDR3 DNA reads as TGTGCCAGCATCGTCGGGGTTGATGGCTACACCTTC.

The gene calls are TRBV29-1 and TRBJ1-2; D is possibly TRBD1 (5 bases). The CDR3 runs 13 residues. Trimming left V 3 bases short and J 7 bases short, with 15 bases between. CDR1 and CDR2 (germline): SQVTM, ANQGSEA. The CDR3 DNA sequence: TGCAGCGTTGATTCAGCAGGGTTTGTTGGCTACACCTTC. This gives the protein CSVDSAGFVGYTF.

This clone has a handful of counts. The chain is built from TRBV3-1 (or the pseudogene TRBV3-2) and TRBJ1-2; 7 positions match TRBD1. The length of the CDR3 is 16 residues. In germline, CDR1 is LGHDT, CDR2 YNNKEL (reference sequence). V lost 0 bases to trimming and J lost 4 bases; unmatched junction nucleotides: 8. CDR3 protein: CASSQDERGLGYGYTF. In DNA form, the CDR3 reads TGTGCCAGCAGCCAAGATGAGAGGGGGCTCGGCTATGGCTACACCTTC.

V usage is TRBV5-1 and J usage is TRBJ2-7, with 7 bases matching TRBD1. V lost 4 bases to trimming and J lost 5 bases; unmatched junction nucleotides: 12. CDR3 length equals 15 residues. CDR1 and CDR2 (germline): SGHRS, YFSETQ. CDR3 in DNA: TGCGCCAGCAGCCCACAGGGGATCTTGTTGGACGAGCAGTACTTC. Translation: CASSPQGILLDEQYF.

This chain joins TRBV28 and TRBJ2-7; TRBD2 might be the D (6 bases). Germline CDR1 is MDHEN and CDR2 is SYDVKM. Trimming took off 3 bases at V and 5 bases at J, with 11 bases between the two ends. This CDR3 is built from 13 residues. CDR3: CASSFGGGNEQYF. The CDR3 region has the DNA TGTGCCAGCAGTTTTGGGGGAGGCAACGAGCAGTACTTC.

The CDR3 nucleotides read TGTGCCAGCAGCTTAGCGAGCGGGGGCACAGATACGCAGTATTTT. This translates into CASSLASGGTDTQYF. The chain combines TRBV7-2 with TRBJ2-3, with 7 bases lining up with TRBD2. The V gene end was trimmed by 0 bases and the J gene end by 1 base; junction bases not matched to a gene: 1. The CDR3 spans 15 residues. Looked up from germline, CDR1 is SGHTA and CDR2 is FQGNSA.

This clone was recorded once. CDR3 residues: CSAQRGLGQPQHF. DNA for the CDR3: TGCAGCGCACAGAGGGGGCTTGGTCAGCCCCAGCATTTT. This rearrangement joins TRBV29-1 to TRBJ1-5; 7 bases agree with TRBD1. V lost 7 bases and J lost 6; bases outside the gene matches: 9. The CDR3 is 13 amino acids. Germline V gene sequence: CDR1 SQVTM, CDR2 ANQGSEA.

The chain joins TRBV6-5 to TRBJ1-4, with D possibly being TRBD1 (5 bases). CDR3 length equals 15 residues. The V gene lost 0 bases and the J gene lost 8 bases, with 13 bases spanning the gap. From germline, CDR1 is MNHEY and CDR2 SVGAGI. In DNA, the CDR3 is TGTGCCAGCAGTTACTCTTTGGGGGGACGAGAAAAACTGTTTTTT. Translation gives CASSYSLGGREKLFF.

The V gene is TRBV4-1, the J gene TRBJ1-3; TRBD1 is a possible D gene (5 bases). V dropped 0 bases and J dropped 2 bases, with 23 bases sitting between them. The V gene's germline CDR1 is MGHRA and CDR2 YSYEKL. There are 20 residues in the CDR3. The CDR3: CASSQDGSAGLLDPGNTIYF. The CDR3 DNA reads as TGCGCCAGCAGCCAAGATGGGAGTGCGGGACTCCTGGACCCTGGAAACACCATATATTTT.

This rearrangement joins TRBV7-3 to TRBJ2-2; D unresolved. V was shortened by 4 bases and J by 5 bases, with 14 bases between the two germline ends. This CDR3 has 15 residues. Per germline, CDR1 SGHTA and CDR2 FQGTGA. The CDR3, as DNA: TGTGCCAGCAGCTCGACCGGTGTCGGGACCGGGGAGCTGTTTTTT. It is translated as CASSSTGVGTGELFF.

V is TRBV5-1 and J is TRBJ2-1; TRBD2 might be the D (5 bases). Germline CDR1 reads SGHRS; CDR2 reads YFSETQ. Deletions cut 3 bases from V and 4 bases from J, with 14 bases between. The CDR3 runs to 15 residues. CDR3 nucleotide sequence: TGCGCCAGCAGCTCCAATGGACTTAATTACAATGAGCAGTTCTTC. Its translation is CASSSNGLNYNEQFF. The full variable domain, with the rest looked up from reference TRBV5-1 and TRBJ2-1, is KAGVTQTPRYLIKTRGQQVTLSCSPISGHRSVSWYQQTPGQGLQFLFEYFSETQRNKGNFPGRFSGRQFSNSRSEMNVSTLELGDSALYLCASSSNGLNYNEQFFGPGTRLTVL.

V gene TRBV5-1 combines with J gene TRBJ1-3; D gene uncertain. CDR3 length: 15 amino acids. The V gene's germline CDR1 is SGHRS and CDR2 YFSETQ. The V gene lost 4 bases and the J gene lost 0 bases, with 11 bases spanning the gap. The DNA of the CDR3 is TGCGCCAGCAGCCCTGGGCCGAGCTCTGGAAACACCATATATTTT. Translated: CASSPGPSSGNTIYF.

The chain carries TRBV5-4 and TRBJ2-5; D call uncertain. From germline, CDR1 is SGHNT and CDR2 YYREEE (reference sequence). V was cut by 4 bases and J by 0 bases, with 7 bases left in between. The CDR3 has 13 residues. This CDR3 reads CASSGPYQETQYF. As DNA, the CDR3 is TGTGCCAGCAGCGGGCCGTACCAAGAGACCCAGTACTTC.

This sequence joins TRBV5-1 and TRBJ2-5, with D maybe TRBD1 (5 bases). V lost 5 bases and J lost 2, with 13 bases in between. The germline CDR1 and CDR2 sequences are SGHRS and YFSETQ. The length of the CDR3 is 14 residues. CDR3 coding DNA: TGCGCCAGCAGAGGGGTCGCCGGGCAAGAGACCCAGTACTTC. Protein: CASRGVAGQETQYF.

The genes are TRBV4-1 and TRBJ1-6; D unclear. V lost 4 bases and J 0 bases, leaving 13 bases between the germline ends. The CDR3 runs to 17 residues. Germline V gives CDR1 MGHRA, CDR2 YSYEKL. The CDR3 loop reads CASSPDGRISYNSPLHF. The DNA for the CDR3 is TGCGCCAGCAGCCCGGACGGGAGGATCTCCTATAATTCACCCCTCCACTTT.

The chain has TRBV3-1 (or the pseudogene TRBV3-2) and TRBJ1-2, with 8 bases identical to TRBD1. V was pared by 4 bases and J by 2 bases, with 9 bases of the junction left unmatched. The CDR3 is 16 amino acids. CDR1 LGHDT and CDR2 YNNKEL come from the germline V gene (reference sequence). For the CDR3, the DNA is TGTGCCAGCAGCCTCTTATCCGCAGGGGGCAACTATGGCTACACCTTC. Translation: CASSLLSAGGNYGYTF.

The chain joins TRBV19 to TRBJ1-5; D might be TRBD1 (5 bases). The CDR3 runs 14 residues. Trimming shortened V by 5 bases and J by 4 bases, and 12 bases separated the two germline ends. Germline V gene sequence: CDR1 LNHDA, CDR2 SQIVND (reference sequence). The DNA for the CDR3 is TGTGCCAGTAGTGCTGACAGCGAAAATCAGCCCCAGCATTTT. Translation gives CASSADSENQPQHF.

Remarks on this clone: Other nucleotide sequences from this sample produce the same CDR3. This sequence joins TRBV5-4 and TRBJ1-2, with 7 bases identical to TRBD1. V gave up 2 bases and J gave up 5 bases; unmatched junction bases: 3. Germline V gene lookup returns CDR1 SGHNT and CDR2 YYREEE (reference sequence). The CDR3 has 13 residues. The CDR3 DNA sequence: TGTGCCAGCAGCTTAACACAGGGGTATGGCTACACCTTC. It yields the protein CASSLTQGYGYTF. Together with reference TRBV5-4 and TRBJ1-2, the CDR3 gives the full variable domain: ETGVTQSPTHLIKTRGQQVTLRCSSQSGHNTVSWYQQALGQGPQFIFQYYREEENGRGNFPPRFSGLQFPNYSSELNVNALELDDSALYLCASSLTQGYGYTFGSGTRLTVV.

This chain joins TRBV6-4 and TRBJ1-4; D is possibly TRBD1 (5 bases). The CDR3 extends over 15 amino acids. Deletions cut 4 bases from V and 0 bases from J, with 9 bases between. Germline assignment: CDR1 MRHNA and CDR2 SNTAGT. The CDR3 protein is CASSAQGATNEKLFF. The CDR3 DNA is TGTGCCAGCAGTGCCCAGGGTGCAACTAATGAAAAACTGTTTTTT.

The V and J genes are TRBV5-6 and TRBJ2-7, with D uncertain. Looked up from germline, CDR1 is SGHDT and CDR2 is YYEEEE. V was cut by 1 base and J by 2 bases, with 4 bases left in between. The CDR3 is 12 amino acids. Here the CDR3 DNA reads TGTGCCAGCAGCTTGCTCCCCTACGAGCAGTACTTC. Translated, it gives CASSLLPYEQYF.